This is a list of T cell receptor beta chains from one sample in a study of OX40 agonist ivuxolimab in advanced cancers. Data came from immunoSEQ multiplex PCR; TCRdb stores just in-frame clones and leaves some out. The table includes 35,000 or so clones, over 65% detected once. Sequences were derived from CD4+ or CD8+ T cells sorted from blood, sampled in a trial of the OX40 agonist ivuxolimab. The receptor set was obtained from an adult with an advanced solid tumor such as melanoma, head and neck, liver or kidney cancer. The CDR3 runs from the conserved cysteine through the conserved F or W. D genes are given only for firm matches. Clone sizes are given selectively: once, few, many, or a class where the clone is expanded.

v_call: TRBV6-4
j_call: TRBJ2-1
d_call: -
clone_size: few
cdr3_aa: CASSLRGGDEQFF
cdr3_nt: TGTGCCAGCAGTCTCAGGGGCGGGGATGAGCAGTTCTTC

v_call: TRBV11-1
j_call: TRBJ2-7
d_call: TRBD1
clone_size: -
cdr3_aa: CASSLQGAGEQYF
cdr3_nt: TGTGCCAGCAGCTTGCAGGGGGCGGGGGAGCAGTACTTC

v_call: TRBV10-1
j_call: TRBJ2-5
d_call: -
clone_size: -
cdr3_aa: CASSERPGQVETQYF
cdr3_nt: TGCGCCAGCAGTGAGCGTCCGGGGCAGGTGGAGACCCAGTACTTC

v_call: TRBV4-1
j_call: TRBJ1-1
d_call: -
clone_size: -
cdr3_aa: CASSLPRGNTEAFF
cdr3_nt: TGCGCCAGCAGCCTGCCCAGGGGGAACACTGAAGCTTTCTTT

v_call: TRBV5-6
j_call: TRBJ2-5
d_call: TRBD1
clone_size: -
cdr3_aa: CASSRTGGETQYF
cdr3_nt: TGTGCCAGCAGCAGGACAGGGGGAGAGACCCAGTACTTC

v_call: TRBV11-2
j_call: TRBJ2-7
d_call: -
clone_size: many
cdr3_aa: CASSLEGTSYEQYF
cdr3_nt: TGTGCCAGCAGCTTAGAGGGCACGTCCTACGAGCAGTACTTC

v_call: TRBV6-6
j_call: TRBJ2-7
d_call: -
clone_size: -
cdr3_aa: CASSFAGWSYEQYF
cdr3_nt: TGTGCCAGCAGTTTTGCAGGGTGGTCCTACGAGCAGTACTTC

v_call: TRBV7-8
j_call: TRBJ2-7
d_call: -
clone_size: -
cdr3_aa: CASSQGHLSEQYF
cdr3_nt: TGTGCCAGCAGCCAGGGACACCTCAGCGAGCAGTACTTC

v_call: TRBV2
j_call: TRBJ2-7
d_call: TRBD2
clone_size: once
cdr3_aa: CASSEFRREGRNEQYF
cdr3_nt: TGTGCCAGCAGTGAATTCAGGCGGGAGGGCCGCAACGAGCAGTACTTC

v_call: TRBV19
j_call: TRBJ2-3
d_call: TRBD2
clone_size: -
cdr3_aa: CASSILAGETDTQYF
cdr3_nt: TGTGCCAGTAGTATACTAGCGGGGGAGACAGATACGCAGTATTTT

v_call: TRBV6-1
j_call: TRBJ1-2
d_call: TRBD1
clone_size: few
cdr3_aa: CASIQGVYYGYTF
cdr3_nt: TGTGCCAGCATACAGGGGGTCTATTATGGCTACACCTTC

v_call: TRBV5-6
j_call: TRBJ2-3
d_call: TRBD2
clone_size: -
cdr3_aa: CASSYGRARVDTQYF
cdr3_nt: TGTGCCAGCAGTTACGGGAGGGCCCGTGTAGATACGCAGTATTTT

v_call: TRBV11-2
j_call: TRBJ2-2
d_call: TRBD1
clone_size: -
cdr3_aa: CASSSDRVLTGNTGELFF
cdr3_nt: TGTGCCAGCAGCTCCGACAGGGTCTTAACTGGAAACACCGGGGAGCTGTTTTTT

v_call: TRBV7-9
j_call: TRBJ2-1
d_call: TRBD1
clone_size: once
cdr3_aa: CASSGQGANEQFF
cdr3_nt: TGTGCCAGCAGCGGACAGGGGGCGAATGAGCAGTTCTTC

v_call: TRBV2
j_call: TRBJ1-2
d_call: TRBD1
clone_size: -
cdr3_aa: CASTGTAQNYGYTF
cdr3_nt: TGTGCCAGCACTGGGACAGCGCAAAACTATGGCTACACCTTC

v_call: TRBV29-1
j_call: TRBJ2-7
d_call: -
clone_size: -
cdr3_aa: CSVEIGGPSYEQYF
cdr3_nt: TGCAGCGTTGAAATCGGGGGCCCCTCCTACGAGCAGTACTTC

v_call: TRBV7-2
j_call: TRBJ1-6
d_call: -
clone_size: few
cdr3_aa: CASSTAPQSHSPLHF
cdr3_nt: TGTGCCAGCAGCACCGCCCCGCAATCTCATTCACCCCTCCACTTT

v_call: TRBV6-6
j_call: TRBJ2-7
d_call: TRBD2
clone_size: -
cdr3_aa: CASSFHRGRDYEQYF
cdr3_nt: TGTGCCAGCAGTTTCCATCGCGGGAGGGACTACGAGCAGTACTTC

v_call: TRBV7-6
j_call: TRBJ1-3
d_call: -
clone_size: -
cdr3_aa: CASSPGPGNTIYF
cdr3_nt: TGTGCCAGCAGCCCCGGTCCTGGAAACACCATATATTTT

v_call: TRBV27
j_call: TRBJ2-1
d_call: -
clone_size: -
cdr3_aa: CASSFSSATNEQFF
cdr3_nt: TGTGCCAGCAGTTTCTCAAGCGCGACCAATGAGCAGTTCTTC

v_call: TRBV4-2
j_call: TRBJ1-1
d_call: -
clone_size: -
cdr3_aa: CASSRKGLLNLLNTEAFF
cdr3_nt: TGTGCCAGCAGCCGCAAGGGCCTCCTAAACCTACTGAACACTGAAGCTTTCTTT

v_call: TRBV25-1
j_call: TRBJ2-4
d_call: TRBD1
clone_size: -
cdr3_aa: CASSGTGGVIQYF
cdr3_nt: TGTGCCAGCAGTGGGACAGGGGGTGTCATTCAGTACTTC

v_call: TRBV27
j_call: TRBJ2-1
d_call: -
clone_size: few
cdr3_aa: CASSYLPGTDEQFF
cdr3_nt: TGTGCCAGCAGTTACCTACCCGGGACCGATGAGCAGTTCTTC

v_call: TRBV10-3
j_call: TRBJ2-1
d_call: -
clone_size: many
cdr3_aa: CAISESSGDYNEQFF
cdr3_nt: TGTGCCATCAGTGAGTCGTCGGGAGATTACAATGAGCAGTTCTTC

v_call: TRBV28
j_call: TRBJ2-5
d_call: -
clone_size: once
cdr3_aa: CASSPLVLLLQETQYF
cdr3_nt: TGTGCCAGCAGTCCCTTGGTGTTGTTGCTCCAAGAGACCCAGTACTTC

v_call: TRBV27
j_call: TRBJ2-7
d_call: -
clone_size: -
cdr3_aa: CASRAGPFEQYF
cdr3_nt: TGTGCCAGCAGGGCGGGACCCTTCGAGCAGTACTTC

v_call: TRBV7-8
j_call: TRBJ1-6
d_call: -
clone_size: -
cdr3_aa: CASSLSEGLFSPLHF
cdr3_nt: TGTGCCAGCAGCTTATCCGAGGGTTTGTTCTCACCCCTCCACTTT

v_call: TRBV5-6
j_call: TRBJ1-2
d_call: TRBD1
clone_size: -
cdr3_aa: CASNILPSGTGRDGYTF
cdr3_nt: TGTGCCAGCAACATTCTCCCTTCCGGGACAGGGAGAGATGGCTACACCTTC

v_call: TRBV19
j_call: TRBJ2-4
d_call: -
clone_size: -
cdr3_aa: CASSPQTYLAKNIQYF
cdr3_nt: TGTGCCAGTAGTCCACAGACCTATTTAGCCAAAAACATTCAGTACTTC

v_call: TRBV28
j_call: TRBJ1-4
d_call: -
clone_size: -
cdr3_aa: CASSSGFTTNEKLFF
cdr3_nt: TGTGCCAGCAGCTCAGGGTTCACAACTAATGAAAAACTGTTTTTT

v_call: TRBV4-1
j_call: TRBJ2-7
d_call: TRBD1
clone_size: -
cdr3_aa: CASSRLPGQIYEQYF
cdr3_nt: TGCGCCAGCAGCCGACTCCCGGGACAGATCTACGAGCAGTACTTC

v_call: TRBV27
j_call: TRBJ2-3
d_call: TRBD2
clone_size: -
cdr3_aa: CAGSLTSGSTTDTQYF
cdr3_nt: TGTGCCGGCAGCCTCACTAGCGGGAGCACCACAGATACGCAGTATTTT

v_call: TRBV9
j_call: TRBJ2-1
d_call: -
clone_size: -
cdr3_aa: CASSKPAGVPYNEQFF
cdr3_nt: TGTGCCAGCAGCAAACCCGCAGGGGTCCCCTACAATGAGCAGTTCTTC

v_call: TRBV7-2
j_call: TRBJ1-3
d_call: -
clone_size: -
cdr3_aa: CASSFRGGASGNTIYF
cdr3_nt: TGTGCCAGCAGCTTCCGCGGGGGCGCGTCTGGAAACACCATATATTTT

v_call: TRBV19
j_call: TRBJ1-1
d_call: TRBD1
clone_size: -
cdr3_aa: CASNRRPGQGAVEAFF
cdr3_nt: TGTGCCAGTAACAGACGGCCGGGACAGGGGGCTGTTGAAGCTTTCTTT

v_call: TRBV7-9
j_call: TRBJ1-2
d_call: -
clone_size: -
cdr3_aa: CASSLGPGTLYGYTF
cdr3_nt: TGTGCCAGCAGTTTAGGGCCCGGGACCCTCTATGGCTACACCTTC

v_call: TRBV4-3
j_call: TRBJ2-7
d_call: TRBD1
clone_size: -
cdr3_aa: CASSQDYRGYEQYF
cdr3_nt: TGCGCCAGCAGCCAAGACTACAGGGGCTACGAGCAGTACTTC